These T cell receptor beta chains were read from a single sample in a study of patients and donors after allogeneic stem cell transplantation. TCRdb re-analysed the RT-PCR reads in MiXCR, keeping a single row per CDR3 protein. The sample yields 150,000 to 200,000 distinct CDR3 sequences, 25% to 35% seen once. Material for sequencing was blood, either unsorted or a sorted T cell fraction (not recorded which). The source is a human donor who was either an allogeneic HSCT recipient or a stem cell or donor lymphocyte infusion donor (not recorded which). It is not recorded whose cells these are; they may come from a transplant donor. Each CDR3 is given with its conserved first and last residue. The D gene is left open where the match is weak. The listing skips clone size in some rows; elsewhere it reads once, few, many or a size class.

D,J,size,V,DNA,CDR3
TRBD2,TRBJ2-7,-,TRBV29-1,TGCAGCGTTGAAGATCTAGCGGGAGGGCCTGGCGAGCAGTACTTC,CSVEDLAGGPGEQYF
-,TRBJ2-1,-,TRBV7-9,TGTGCCAGCAGCTTAGCTGACACCTACAATGAGCAGTTCTTC,CASSLADTYNEQFF
-,TRBJ2-7,-,TRBV5-1,TGCGCCAGCAGCTTGGTTGGGGTGCAAACTGAGCAGTACTTC,CASSLVGVQTEQYF
-,TRBJ2-1,-,TRBV10-3,TGTGCCATCAGGCGGAGCGGATACAATGAGCAGTTCTTC,CAIRRSGYNEQFF
-,TRBJ2-1,-,TRBV29-1,TGCAGCGTTGAAGTCATCTCCTACAATGAGCAGTTCTTC,CSVEVISYNEQFF
-,TRBJ2-3,once,TRBV9,TGTGCCAGCAGCCTAAGCCTGGGTGGCACAGATACGCAGTATTTT,CASSLSLGGTDTQYF
-,TRBJ2-3,-,TRBV10-3,TGTGCCATCAGTGGGCCAGTGGATACGCAGTATTTT,CAISGPVDTQYF
-,TRBJ2-7,many,TRBV15,TGTGCCACCAGCAGAGCTACATTTTACGAGCAGTACTTC,CATSRATFYEQYF
TRBD2,TRBJ2-1,-,TRBV29-1,TGCAGCGTTGATGATTCGGTAGCGGGAGGGTACAATGAGCAGTTCTTC,CSVDDSVAGGYNEQFF
TRBD1,TRBJ2-5,few,TRBV29-1,TGCAGCGTTGAAGATGGGGACAGGGCCCAAGAGACCCAGTACTTC,CSVEDGDRAQETQYF
-,TRBJ2-1,-,TRBV27,TGTGCCAGCAGTTTCTCCGATCCCGACAATGAGCAGTTCTTC,CASSFSDPDNEQFF
-,TRBJ1-1,-,TRBV7-9,TGTGCCAGCAGCAGTTATGACAGGAGAGAAGCTTTCTTT,CASSSYDRREAFF
-,TRBJ1-2,few,TRBV6-1,TGTGCCAGCAAACGGGAGGGGCGATATGGCTACACCTTC,CASKREGRYGYTF
TRBD1,TRBJ1-5,-,TRBV20-1,TGCGGCCTCGGACAGGTCAATCAGCCCCAGCATTTT,CGLGQVNQPQHF
-,TRBJ2-5,few,TRBV5-1,TGCGCCAGCAGCTTTACAGCCCAAGAGACCCAGTACTTC,CASSFTAQETQYF
TRBD1,TRBJ2-7,-,TRBV2,TGTGCCAGCGCACAGGGGACGTTCCACGAGCAGTACTTC,CASAQGTFHEQYF
-,TRBJ1-5,-,TRBV5-6,TGTGCCAGCAGCTTGGATCCAGGCAATCAGCCCCAGCATTTT,CASSLDPGNQPQHF
-,TRBJ1-2,-,TRBV2,TGTGCCAGCATCAACGCTGACTATGGCTACACCTTC,CASINADYGYTF
-,TRBJ1-6,-,TRBV9,TGTGCCAGCAGCGTATGGGGGGACTTGAATTCACCCCTCCACTTT,CASSVWGDLNSPLHF
-,TRBJ2-3,-,TRBV7-3,TGTGCCAGCAGCCGCCAGAGCACAGATACGCAGTATTTT,CASSRQSTDTQYF
-,TRBJ1-5,few,TRBV7-9,TGTGCCAGCAGCTTAGGAGGGGGGGTTCAGCCCCAGCATTTT,CASSLGGGVQPQHF
-,TRBJ2-4,few,TRBV25-1,TGTGCCAGCAGTGAATATCGACAGGGGAGGGACATTCAGTACTTC,CASSEYRQGRDIQYF
-,TRBJ1-4,few,TRBV4-3,TGCGCCAGCAGCCCCCGGGGCAGCATCGGGGATGAAAAACTGTTTTTT,CASSPRGSIGDEKLFF
-,TRBJ1-2,-,TRBV7-3,TGTGCCAGCAGCCCAGGGCCTGCGGACTATGGCTACACCTTC,CASSPGPADYGYTF
-,TRBJ2-7,-,TRBV7-6,TGTGCCAGCAGCTTAGGAGGGATCCACGAGCAGTACTTC,CASSLGGIHEQYF
TRBD2,TRBJ2-1,-,TRBV12-3/TRBV12-4,TGTGCCAGCAGTTTATCCTCTGAAGGACTAGCGCTTTACAATGAGCAGTTCTTC,CASSLSSEGLALYNEQFF
-,TRBJ2-2,few,TRBV3-1,TGTGCCAGCAGCCTCAATCCGGGCCTAGCCTACACCGGGGAGCTGTTTTTT,CASSLNPGLAYTGELFF
-,TRBJ2-5,-,TRBV27,TGTGCCAGCAGTGTGAGGGGTGAGACCCAGTACTTC,CASSVRGETQYF
TRBD2,TRBJ2-7,-,TRBV6-5,TGTGCCAGCATCCCGGGGGGGGGCTCCTACGAGCAGTACTTC,CASIPGGGSYEQYF
TRBD1,TRBJ1-5,-,TRBV20-1,TGCAGTGCTACTGCAGGGGGGAATCAGCCCCAGCATTTT,CSATAGGNQPQHF
-,TRBJ1-2,many,TRBV2,TGTGCCAGCAGGGCCAAGAGAGGGAATGGCTACACCTTC,CASRAKRGNGYTF
-,TRBJ2-3,-,TRBV12-3/TRBV12-4,TGTGCCAGCAACCTCAACGTCCGCCCAGATACGCAGTATTTT,CASNLNVRPDTQYF
TRBD1,TRBJ1-5,-,TRBV5-1,TGCGCCAGCAGCCTGGCGCAGGGGGCAGGTCAGCCCCAGCATTTT,CASSLAQGAGQPQHF
-,TRBJ1-1,many,TRBV12-3/TRBV12-4,TGTGCCAGCAGTCCCCAGGGTACCCGGGCTTTCTTT,CASSPQGTRAFF
TRBD1,TRBJ2-7,few,TRBV20-1,TGCAGTGCTAGAGTGGACAGGAGCTCCTACGAGCAGTACTTC,CSARVDRSSYEQYF
TRBD2,TRBJ2-1,many,TRBV12-3/TRBV12-4,TGTGCCAGCAGTTTCCTAGCGGGAGGGCTTAATGAGCAGTTCTTC,CASSFLAGGLNEQFF
-,TRBJ2-5,-,TRBV5-1,TGCGCCACAGGGGTAGCGCCCTCCGAGACCCAGTACTTC,CATGVAPSETQYF